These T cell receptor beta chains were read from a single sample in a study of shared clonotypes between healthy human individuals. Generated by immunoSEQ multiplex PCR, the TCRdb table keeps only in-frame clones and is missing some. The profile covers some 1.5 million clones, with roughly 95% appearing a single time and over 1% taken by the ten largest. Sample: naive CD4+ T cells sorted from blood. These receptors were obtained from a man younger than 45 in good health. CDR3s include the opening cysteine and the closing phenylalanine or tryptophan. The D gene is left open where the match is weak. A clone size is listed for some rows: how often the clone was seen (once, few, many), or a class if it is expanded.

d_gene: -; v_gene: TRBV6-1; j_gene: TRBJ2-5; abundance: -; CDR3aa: CASSEDRGWAETQYF; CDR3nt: TGTGCCAGCAGTGAAGATCGGGGGTGGGCAGAGACCCAGTACTTC
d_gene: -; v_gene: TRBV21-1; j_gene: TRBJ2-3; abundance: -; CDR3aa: CASMAENTDTQYF; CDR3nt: TGTGCCAGCATGGCGGAGAACACAGATACGCAGTATTTT
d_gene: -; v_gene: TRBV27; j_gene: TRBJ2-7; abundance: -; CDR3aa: CASSPGPAGYEQYF; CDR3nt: TGTGCCAGCAGTCCCGGACCTGCCGGCTACGAGCAGTACTTC
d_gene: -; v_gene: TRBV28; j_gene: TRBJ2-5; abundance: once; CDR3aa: CASSFPGTTNLETQYF; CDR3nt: TGTGCCAGCAGTTTTCCCGGGACGACTAATTTGGAGACCCAGTACTTC
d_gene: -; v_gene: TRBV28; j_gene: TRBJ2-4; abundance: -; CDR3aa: CASSLWGGTGKFSAKNIQYF; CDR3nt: TGTGCCAGCAGTTTATGGGGCGGGACCGGGAAGTTTTCAGCCAAAAACATTCAGTACTTC
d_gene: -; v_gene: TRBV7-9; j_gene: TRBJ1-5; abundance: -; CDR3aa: CASGLSGNQPQHF; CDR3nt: TGTGCCAGCGGCCTGAGCGGAAACCAGCCCCAGCATTTT
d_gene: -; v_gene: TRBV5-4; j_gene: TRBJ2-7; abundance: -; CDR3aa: CASSLGWRPGAYEQYF; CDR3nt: TGTGCCAGCAGCTTGGGCTGGCGCCCCGGCGCCTACGAGCAGTACTTC
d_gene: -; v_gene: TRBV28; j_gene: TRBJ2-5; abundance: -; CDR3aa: CASYRETQYF; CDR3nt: TGTGCCAGCTATCGGGAGACCCAGTACTTC
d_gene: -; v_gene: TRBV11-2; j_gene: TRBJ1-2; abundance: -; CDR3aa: CASSLRLNGYTF; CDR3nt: TGTGCCAGCAGCTTAAGACTCAATGGCTACACCTTC
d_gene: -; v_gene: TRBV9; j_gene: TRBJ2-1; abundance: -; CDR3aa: CASSVGVGGSRQTGEQFF; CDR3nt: TGTGCCAGCAGCGTAGGGGTTGGAGGGTCTCGCCAAACAGGTGAGCAGTTCTTC
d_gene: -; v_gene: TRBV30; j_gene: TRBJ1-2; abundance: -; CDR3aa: CAWSVTGNYGYTF; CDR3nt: TGTGCCTGGAGTGTAACAGGAAACTATGGCTACACCTTC
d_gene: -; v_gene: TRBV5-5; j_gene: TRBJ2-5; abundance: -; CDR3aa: CASSSEGLGETQYF; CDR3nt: TGTGCCAGCAGCTCCGAAGGCCTGGGGGAGACCCAGTACTTC
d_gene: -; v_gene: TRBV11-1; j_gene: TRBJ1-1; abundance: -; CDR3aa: CASQNRRPEIREAFF; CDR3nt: TGTGCCAGCCAAAACCGGCGACCCGAAATTAGGGAAGCTTTCTTT
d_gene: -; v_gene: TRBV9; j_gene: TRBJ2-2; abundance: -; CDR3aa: CASSVTGGALGTGELFF; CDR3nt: TGTGCCAGCAGCGTAACTGGCGGGGCACTGGGCACCGGGGAGCTGTTTTTT
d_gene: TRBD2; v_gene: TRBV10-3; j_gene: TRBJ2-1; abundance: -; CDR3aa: CAISEGLAGGYEQFF; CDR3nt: TGTGCCATCAGTGAGGGACTAGCGGGAGGCTATGAGCAGTTCTTC
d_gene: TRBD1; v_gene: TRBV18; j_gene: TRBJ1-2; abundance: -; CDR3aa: CASSLGQGPGYGYTF; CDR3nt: TGTGCCAGCTCACTGGGACAGGGACCTGGCTATGGCTACACCTTC
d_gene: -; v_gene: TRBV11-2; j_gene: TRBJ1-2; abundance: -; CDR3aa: CASSLDRGQNYGYTF; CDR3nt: TGTGCCAGCAGCTTAGATCGCGGGCAGAACTATGGCTACACCTTC
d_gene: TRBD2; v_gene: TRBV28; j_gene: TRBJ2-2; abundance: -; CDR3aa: CASGEGLAFGELFF; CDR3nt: TGTGCCAGCGGGGAGGGACTAGCCTTCGGAGAGCTGTTTTTT
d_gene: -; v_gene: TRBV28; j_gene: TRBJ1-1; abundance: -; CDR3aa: CASILRSGMNTEAFF; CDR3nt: TGTGCCAGCATATTAAGAAGTGGTATGAACACTGAAGCTTTCTTT
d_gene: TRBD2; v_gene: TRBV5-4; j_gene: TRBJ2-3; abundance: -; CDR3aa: CASSFAGLREGTDTQYF; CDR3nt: TGTGCCAGCAGCTTCGCAGGGCTGCGGGAGGGCACAGATACGCAGTATTTT
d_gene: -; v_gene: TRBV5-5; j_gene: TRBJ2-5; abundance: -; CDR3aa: CASSEVDVQETQYF; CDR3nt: TGTGCCAGCAGCGAAGTTGATGTACAAGAGACCCAGTACTTC
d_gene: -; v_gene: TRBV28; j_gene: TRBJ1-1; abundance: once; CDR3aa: CASSPFQGTEAFF; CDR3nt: TGTGCCAGCAGTCCTTTTCAGGGCACTGAAGCTTTCTTT
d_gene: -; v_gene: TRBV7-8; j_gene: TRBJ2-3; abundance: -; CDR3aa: CASRSAGFADTQYF; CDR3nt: TGTGCCAGCAGAAGCGCGGGATTCGCAGATACGCAGTATTTT
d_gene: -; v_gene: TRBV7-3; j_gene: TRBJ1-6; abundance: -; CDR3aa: CASSLLGRGKEPLHF; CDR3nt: TGTGCCAGCAGCTTACTGGGCAGGGGTAAGGAACCCCTCCACTTT
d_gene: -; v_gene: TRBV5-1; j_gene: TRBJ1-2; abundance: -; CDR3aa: CASSPRGSGYTF; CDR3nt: TGCGCCAGCAGCCCCCGCGGGTCTGGCTACACCTTC
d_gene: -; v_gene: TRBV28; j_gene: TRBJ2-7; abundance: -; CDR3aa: CASRFFRQTTYEQYF; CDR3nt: TGTGCCAGCAGGTTCTTTAGACAGACCACCTACGAGCAGTACTTC
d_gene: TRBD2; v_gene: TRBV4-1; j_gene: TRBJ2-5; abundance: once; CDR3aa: CASSHSSGKQETQYF; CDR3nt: TGCGCCAGCAGCCATTCTAGCGGGAAACAAGAGACCCAGTACTTC
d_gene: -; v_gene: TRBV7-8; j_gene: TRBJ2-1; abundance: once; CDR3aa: CASSFDNYNEQFF; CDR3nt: TGTGCCAGCAGCTTCGACAATTACAATGAGCAGTTCTTC
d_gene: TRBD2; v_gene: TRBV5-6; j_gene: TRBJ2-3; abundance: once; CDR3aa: CASSFVGTSKDTQYF; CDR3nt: TGTGCCAGCAGCTTCGTCGGGACTAGCAAAGATACGCAGTATTTT
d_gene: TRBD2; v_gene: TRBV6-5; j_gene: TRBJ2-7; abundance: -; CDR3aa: CASKEAGSSYEQYF; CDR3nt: TGTGCCAGCAAAGAAGCGGGGAGCTCCTACGAGCAGTACTTC
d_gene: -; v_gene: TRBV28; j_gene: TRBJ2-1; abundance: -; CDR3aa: CASSLIGGSYNEQFF; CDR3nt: TGTGCCAGCAGTTTGATAGGGGGCTCCTACAATGAGCAGTTCTTC
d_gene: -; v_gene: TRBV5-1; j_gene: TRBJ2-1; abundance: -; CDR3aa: CASSPGGGLVNQFF; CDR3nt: TGCGCCAGCAGCCCCGGTGGGGGGCTGGTTAACCAGTTCTTC
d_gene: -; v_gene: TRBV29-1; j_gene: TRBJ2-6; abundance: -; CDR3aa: CSVTSEGSGANVLTF; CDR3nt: TGCAGCGTGACTTCGGAGGGGTCTGGGGCCAACGTCCTGACTTTC
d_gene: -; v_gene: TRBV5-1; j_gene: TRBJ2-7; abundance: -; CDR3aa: CASSAMGGYEQYF; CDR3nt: TGCGCCAGCAGCGCCATGGGGGGCTACGAGCAGTACTTC
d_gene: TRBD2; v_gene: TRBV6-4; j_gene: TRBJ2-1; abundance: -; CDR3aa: CASSPQPGGSYNEQFF; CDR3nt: TGTGCCAGCAGTCCCCAACCGGGAGGATCCTACAATGAGCAGTTCTTC
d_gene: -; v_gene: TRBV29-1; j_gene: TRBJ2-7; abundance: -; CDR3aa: CSVKRGSSYEQYF; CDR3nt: TGCAGCGTTAAAAGGGGGTCCTCCTACGAGCAGTACTTC
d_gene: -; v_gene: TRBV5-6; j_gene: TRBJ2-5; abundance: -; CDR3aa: CASSLQGRETQYF; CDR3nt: TGTGCCAGCAGTTTACAGGGACGGGAGACCCAGTACTTC
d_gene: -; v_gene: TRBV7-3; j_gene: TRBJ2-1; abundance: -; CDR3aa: CASSFTSSAGDEQFF; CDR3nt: TGTGCCAGCAGCTTTACTTCAAGCGCTGGGGATGAGCAGTTCTTC
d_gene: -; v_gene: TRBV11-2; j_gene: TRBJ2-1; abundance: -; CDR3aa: CASSLTDSSYNEQFF; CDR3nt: TGTGCCAGCAGCTTGACAGATAGTTCCTACAATGAGCAGTTCTTC
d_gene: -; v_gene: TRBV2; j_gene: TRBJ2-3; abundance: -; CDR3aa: CASSKNLINTDTQYF; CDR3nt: TGTGCCAGCAGTAAAAATCTTATCAACACAGATACGCAGTATTTT
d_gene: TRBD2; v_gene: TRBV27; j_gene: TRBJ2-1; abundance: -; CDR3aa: CASIMTSGRSIALHEQFF; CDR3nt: TGTGCCAGCATCATGACTAGCGGGAGATCGATTGCCCTCCATGAGCAGTTCTTC
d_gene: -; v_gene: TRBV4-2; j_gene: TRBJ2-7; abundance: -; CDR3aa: CASSQTMTSGTYEQYF; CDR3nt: TGTGCCAGCAGCCAAACTATGACATCGGGTACTTACGAGCAGTACTTC
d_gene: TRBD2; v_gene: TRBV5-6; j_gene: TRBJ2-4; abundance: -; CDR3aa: CASSLGTSKNIQYF; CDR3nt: TGTGCCAGCAGCTTGGGGACTAGTAAAAACATTCAGTACTTC
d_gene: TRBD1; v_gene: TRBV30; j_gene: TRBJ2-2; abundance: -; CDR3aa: CAWSVGDRGLTGELFF; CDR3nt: TGTGCCTGGAGTGTAGGGGACAGGGGGCTTACCGGGGAGCTGTTTTTT
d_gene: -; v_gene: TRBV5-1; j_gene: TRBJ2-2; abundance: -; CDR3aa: CASSFGTTGELFF; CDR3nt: TGCGCCAGCAGCTTTGGAACCACCGGGGAGCTGTTTTTT
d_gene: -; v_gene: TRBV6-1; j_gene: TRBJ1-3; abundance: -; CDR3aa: CASTVNSGNTIYF; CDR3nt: TGTGCCAGCACAGTCAACTCTGGAAACACCATATATTTT
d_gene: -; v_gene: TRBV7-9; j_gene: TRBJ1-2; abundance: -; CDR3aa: CASSFRTNYGYTF; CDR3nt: TGTGCCAGCAGCTTTCGGACAAACTATGGCTACACCTTC
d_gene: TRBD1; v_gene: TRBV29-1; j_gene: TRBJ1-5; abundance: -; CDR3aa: CRGRGPPQPQHF; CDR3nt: TGCAGGGGGAGGGGGCCCCCTCAGCCCCAGCATTTT
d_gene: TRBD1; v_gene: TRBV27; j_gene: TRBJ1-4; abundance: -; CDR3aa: CASSLWGTGVEKLFF; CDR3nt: TGTGCCAGCAGTTTATGGGGGACAGGGGTCGAAAAACTGTTTTTT
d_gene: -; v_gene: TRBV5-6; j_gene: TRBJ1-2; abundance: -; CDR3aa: CASSLVGPYGYTF; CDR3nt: TGTGCCAGCAGCTTGGTTGGCCCTTATGGCTACACCTTC